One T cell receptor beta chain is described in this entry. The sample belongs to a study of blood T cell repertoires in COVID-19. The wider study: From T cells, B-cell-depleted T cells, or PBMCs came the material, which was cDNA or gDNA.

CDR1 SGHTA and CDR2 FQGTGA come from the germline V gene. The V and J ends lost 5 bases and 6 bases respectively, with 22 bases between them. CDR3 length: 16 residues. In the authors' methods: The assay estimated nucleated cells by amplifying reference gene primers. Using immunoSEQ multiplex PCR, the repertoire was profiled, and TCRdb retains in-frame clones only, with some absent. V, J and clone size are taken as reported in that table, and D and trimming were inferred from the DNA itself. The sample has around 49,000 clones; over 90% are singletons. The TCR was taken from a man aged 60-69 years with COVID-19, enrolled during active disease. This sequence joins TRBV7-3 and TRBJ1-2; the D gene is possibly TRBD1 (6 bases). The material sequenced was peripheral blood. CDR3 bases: TGTGCCAGCAGCCCCCAAGCGATCCGGGGGGCGGATGGCTACACCTTC. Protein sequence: CASSPQAIRGADGYTF.